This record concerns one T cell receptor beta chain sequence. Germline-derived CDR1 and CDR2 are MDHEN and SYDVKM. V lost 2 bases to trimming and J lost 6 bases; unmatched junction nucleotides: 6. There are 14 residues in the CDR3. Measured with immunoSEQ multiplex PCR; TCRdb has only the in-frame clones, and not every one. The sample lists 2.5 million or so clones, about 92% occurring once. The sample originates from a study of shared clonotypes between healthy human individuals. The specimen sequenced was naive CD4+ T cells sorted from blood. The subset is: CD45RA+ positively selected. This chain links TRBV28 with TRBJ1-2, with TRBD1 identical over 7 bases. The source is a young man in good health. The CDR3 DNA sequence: TGTGCCAGCAGTTTAGAGACAGGGAACAATGGCTACACCTTC. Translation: CASSLETGNNGYTF.